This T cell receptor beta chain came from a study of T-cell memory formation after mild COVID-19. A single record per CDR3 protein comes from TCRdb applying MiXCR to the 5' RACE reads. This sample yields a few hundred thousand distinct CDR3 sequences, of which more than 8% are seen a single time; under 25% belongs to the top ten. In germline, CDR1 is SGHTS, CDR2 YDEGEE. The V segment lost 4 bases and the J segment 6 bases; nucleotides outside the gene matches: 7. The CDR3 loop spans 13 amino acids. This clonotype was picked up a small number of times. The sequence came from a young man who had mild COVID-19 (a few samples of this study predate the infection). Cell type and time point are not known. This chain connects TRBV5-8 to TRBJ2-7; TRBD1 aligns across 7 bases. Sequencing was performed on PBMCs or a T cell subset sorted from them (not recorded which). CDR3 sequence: CASSITQGIEQYF. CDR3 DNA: TGTGCCAGCAGCATAACACAGGGGATCGAGCAGTACTTC.